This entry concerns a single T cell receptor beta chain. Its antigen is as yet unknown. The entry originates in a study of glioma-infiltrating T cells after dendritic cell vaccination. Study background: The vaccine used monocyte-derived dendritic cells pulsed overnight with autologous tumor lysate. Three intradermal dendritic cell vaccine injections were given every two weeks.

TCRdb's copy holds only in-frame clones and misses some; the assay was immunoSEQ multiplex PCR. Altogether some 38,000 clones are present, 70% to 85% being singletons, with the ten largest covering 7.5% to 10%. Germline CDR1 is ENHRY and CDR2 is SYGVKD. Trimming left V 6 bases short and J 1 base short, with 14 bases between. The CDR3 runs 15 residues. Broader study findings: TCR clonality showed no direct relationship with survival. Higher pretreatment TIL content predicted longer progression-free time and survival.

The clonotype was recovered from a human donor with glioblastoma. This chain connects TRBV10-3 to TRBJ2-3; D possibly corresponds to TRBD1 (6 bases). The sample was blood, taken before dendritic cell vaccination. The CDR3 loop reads CAISLTGYGTDTQYF. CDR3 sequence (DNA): TGTGCCATCAGCCTGACAGGCTACGGCACAGATACGCAGTATTTT.